These 24 T cell receptor beta chains share one sample of origin, sequenced in a study of T-cell memory formation after mild COVID-19. One entry per CDR3 protein, called by TCRdb with MiXCR from the 5' RACE reads. The sample holds 380,000 or so distinct CDR3 sequences; about 13% are singletons and the top ten take over 20%. Sequencing was done on a sample of PBMCs or a T cell subset sorted from them (not recorded which). Source of these receptors: a man aged 18 to 35 who had mild COVID-19 (a few samples of this study predate the infection). Cell type and time point are not known.

This clonotype was counted between two and nine times. The chain links TRBV7-2 to TRBJ2-5; D is unclear. This CDR3 has 13 amino acids. Germline V gene data show CDR1 as SGHTA and CDR2 as FQGNSA. Trimming took 5 bases from V and 5 from J, leaving 12 bases between them. CDR3 in amino acids: CASSRYLFETQYF. The CDR3 bases are TGTGCCAGCAGCCGGTATTTGTTCGAGACCCAGTACTTC. Full variable domain (rest looked up from reference TRBV7-2 and TRBJ2-5): GAGVSQSPSNKVTEKGKDVELRCDPISGHTALYWYRQSLGQGLEFLIYFQGNSAPDKSGLPSDRFSAERTGGSVSTLTIQRTQQEDSAVYLCASSRYLFETQYFGPGTRLLVL.

This clonotype was found many times. CDR3 in amino acids: CASPSPVTGELFF. The CDR3 DNA is TGTGCCAGCCCTTCCCCGGTCACCGGGGAGCTGTTTTTT. V and J are TRBV6-2 or TRBV6-3 and TRBJ2-2; D remains unclear. V dropped 8 bases and J dropped 4 bases, with 11 bases sitting between them. Germline V gene sequence: CDR1 MNHEY, CDR2 SVGEGT. The CDR3 has 13 residues.

This clonotype has more than one count but fewer than ten. This sequence joins TRBV6-5 and TRBJ1-1, with TRBD1 as a possible D gene (6 bases). The germline V gene encodes CDR1 MNHEY and CDR2 SVGAGI. The CDR3 is 18 residues long. Trimming removed 0 bases at V and 9 bases at J, with 26 bases between. The CDR3, as DNA: TGTGCCAGCAGTTACTCGATACCGACGCGGGGGGTGGGGACACAAGCTTTCTTT. Residues: CASSYSIPTRGVGTQAFF.

With regard to this clonotype: A clone one base away is much larger, so this may be a read error. The gene calls are TRBV4-1 and TRBJ2-1; unclear D gene. Trimming shortened V by 4 bases and J by 11 bases, and 12 bases separated the two germline ends. The CDR3 consists of 12 residues. Looked up from germline, CDR1 is MGHRA and CDR2 is YSYEKL. The CDR3 loop is CASSRDLRQQFF. DNA for the CDR3: TGCGCCAGCAGCCGAGATTTGAGACAGCAGTTCTTC.

The gene calls are TRBV6-6 and TRBJ2-3, with D uncertain. Trimming left V 8 bases short and J 7 bases short, with 13 bases between. Germline-derived CDR1 and CDR2 are MNHNY and SVGAGI (reference sequence). The CDR3 runs to 12 residues. DNA for the CDR3: TGTGCCAGCTTAGACGGCCGGAATACGCAGTATTTT. Its translation: CASLDGRNTQYF.

The table lists this clonotype with a few counts. V gene TRBV7-3 combines with J gene TRBJ1-2, with TRBD1 as a possible D gene (5 bases). CDR1 is SGHTA and CDR2 is FQGTGA in the germline V gene. V lost 5 bases to trimming and J lost 6 bases, with 13 bases between them. This CDR3 comprises 13 residues. CDR3 residues: CASSRGGTDGYTF. The CDR3 DNA is TGTGCCAGCAGCCGTGGGGGGACGGATGGCTACACCTTC.

In this sample, this clonotype turned up a few times. The gene calls are TRBV6-5 and TRBJ2-5; D not certain. CDR3 length: 14 amino acids. The V and J ends lost 5 bases and 4 bases respectively, with 14 bases between them. Germline V lookup: CDR1 MNHEY, CDR2 SVGAGI. CDR3 in amino acids: CASSGMWVGETQYF. The CDR3 DNA is TGTGCCAGCAGTGGAATGTGGGTTGGAGAGACCCAGTACTTC.

The V and J genes are TRBV20-1 and TRBJ2-6; D may be TRBD1 or TRBD2 (5 bases each). The length of the CDR3 is 16 residues. Germline assignment: CDR1 DFQATT and CDR2 SNEGSKA (reference sequence). Trimming shortened V by 0 bases and J by 1 base, and 10 bases separated the two germline ends. The chain's CDR3 is CSARDWGKSGANVLTF. The CDR3 nucleotides are TGCAGTGCTAGAGATTGGGGGAAATCTGGGGCCAACGTCCTGACTTTC.

There are a few counts of this clonotype. This chain joins TRBV6-5 and TRBJ2-5; D may be TRBD2 (5 bases). Germline values: CDR1 MNHEY, CDR2 SVGAGI. This CDR3 region has 14 residues. V was pared by 6 bases and J by 5 bases, with 16 bases between. The CDR3 sequence is CASRRLDPGETQYF. CDR3 coding DNA: TGTGCCAGCAGGCGACTGGATCCGGGGGAGACCCAGTACTTC.

This clonotype showed up many times. This chain joins TRBV7-2 and TRBJ2-5, with D uncertain. In germline, CDR1 is SGHTA, CDR2 FQGNSA. V was trimmed by 1 base and J by 1 base, leaving 7 bases between them. The CDR3 totals 14 residues. The DNA for the CDR3 is TGTGCCAGCAGCTTAGGAGGAAGCCAAGAGACCCAGTACTTC. Translating gives CASSLGGSQETQYF. Full variable domain (rest looked up from reference TRBV7-2 and TRBJ2-5): GAGVSQSPSNKVTEKGKDVELRCDPISGHTALYWYRQSLGQGLEFLIYFQGNSAPDKSGLPSDRFSAERTGGSVSTLTIQRTQQEDSAVYLCASSLGGSQETQYFGPGTRLLVL.

V and J are TRBV12-3 or TRBV12-4 and TRBJ1-5; D call uncertain. V was cut by 3 bases and J by 2 bases, with 8 bases left in between. This CDR3 comprises 14 residues. The CDR3 reads CASSFGVGNQPQHF. The CDR3 bases are TGTGCCAGCAGTTTTGGTGTGGGCAATCAGCCCCAGCATTTT.

The rearrangement uses TRBV25-1 and TRBJ2-3; TRBD2 matches 7 bases. The V and J ends lost 4 bases and 5 bases, in that order; junction bases with no gene match: 6. Germline V gene data show CDR1 as MGHDK and CDR2 as SYGVNS. The CDR3 length is 14 residues. CDR3 coding DNA: TGTGCCAGCAGTGCGGGACTACCTCGAGATACGCAGTATTTT. It specifies CASSAGLPRDTQYF.

This chain links TRBV4-2 with TRBJ2-1; D may be TRBD1 or TRBD2 (5 bases each). Trimming took off 4 bases at V and 0 bases at J, with 16 bases between the two ends. CDR1 is LGHNA and CDR2 is YNFKEQ in the germline V gene. CDR3 size: 17 residues. The CDR3 DNA is TGTGCCAGCAGCCTTGATAACCGAGGGGACTCCTACAATGAGCAGTTCTTC. Residues: CASSLDNRGDSYNEQFF.

This clonotype was seen a handful of times. This chain's CDR3 is CASSSMGRTSGGAYEQYF. CDR3 DNA sequence: TGTGCCAGCAGCTCCATGGGGCGTACTAGCGGGGGGGCCTACGAGCAGTACTTC. The chain recombines TRBV5-4 with TRBJ2-7; 13 nucleotides match TRBD2. The length of the CDR3 is 18 residues. Germline CDR1 is SGHNT and CDR2 is YYREEE (reference sequence). V gave up 3 bases and J gave up 2 bases; unmatched junction bases: 11.

V and J are TRBV7-3 and TRBJ2-1; the D is unclear. CDR3 length: 15 residues. From germline, CDR1 is SGHTA and CDR2 FQGTGA. V lost 2 bases and J lost 2, with 10 bases in between. DNA of the CDR3: TGTGCCAGCAGCTTAGGGGTGGTACCCTACAATGAGCAGTTCTTC. Residues: CASSLGVVPYNEQFF.

This clonotype was counted only a few times. V and J are TRBV5-1 and TRBJ2-3; TRBD2 matches at 13 bases. The junction had 7 bases not matched to a gene; V was cut back by 2 bases and J by 4 bases. The length of the CDR3 is 17 residues. Germline lookup yields CDR1 SGHRS and CDR2 YFSETQ. CDR3 sequence: CASSFATSGGAPDTQYF. Written as DNA, the CDR3 is TGCGCCAGCAGCTTCGCCACTAGCGGGGGGGCTCCAGATACGCAGTATTTT.

V is TRBV6-6 and J is TRBJ2-7; 8 bases are shared with TRBD1. Germline-derived CDR1 and CDR2 are MNHNY and SVGAGI (reference sequence). With V trimmed by 5 bases and J by 4 bases, 7 bases remained unmatched. The CDR3 contains 14 residues. CDR3 DNA sequence: TGTGCCAGCAGTCTACAGGGGGGTTCGTACGAGCAGTACTTC. Its translation: CASSLQGGSYEQYF.

The chain combines TRBV6-5 with TRBJ2-2, with a weak D call TRBD2 (5 bases). Germline V lookup: CDR1 MNHEY, CDR2 SVGAGI. V shed 5 bases and J shed 6 bases, with 10 bases lying between them. The CDR3 totals 13 residues. This CDR3 is CASSHTSAGELFF. As DNA, the CDR3 is TGTGCCAGCAGTCACACTAGTGCCGGGGAGCTGTTTTTT.

J is TRBJ1-1 and V is TRBV6-4; D is ambiguous. The V gene's germline CDR1 is MRHNA and CDR2 SNTAGT. This CDR3 spans 13 amino acids. V lost 4 bases and J lost 1, with 7 bases in between. The CDR3 DNA sequence: TGTGCCAGCAGTGCCTCGCGGAACACTGAAGCTTTCTTT. Translation gives CASSASRNTEAFF.

The chain joins TRBV5-1 to TRBJ1-4; the D gene is possibly TRBD1 (5 bases). Germline CDR1 and CDR2: SGHRS and YFSETQ. This CDR3 has 15 amino acids. With 4 bases removed from V and 6 bases from J, the gap between germline ends came to 16 bases. DNA for the CDR3: TGCGCCAGCAGCCGGGGGAGCTTACGGGATGAAAAACTGTTTTTT. Protein sequence: CASSRGSLRDEKLFF.

This clonotype was observed a few times. The rearrangement uses TRBV7-3 and TRBJ2-2; perhaps D is TRBD1 or TRBD2 (5 bases each). Germline V gives CDR1 SGHTA, CDR2 FQGTGA. V was cut by 5 bases and J by 5 bases, with 15 bases left in between. This CDR3 is 15 amino acids long. CDR3: CASSPRGDGTGELFF. The CDR3 bases are TGTGCCAGCAGCCCTCGAGGGGACGGTACCGGGGAGCTGTTTTTT.

A note on this clonotype: The junction shows a germline mismatch at one end, possibly a read error. The V gene is TRBV15, the J gene TRBJ2-1; a possible D gene is TRBD1 (5 bases). Per the germline V gene, CDR1 is LNHNV and CDR2 is YYDKDF (reference sequence). The CDR3 is made up of 11 amino acids. For the CDR3, the DNA is TGTGCCACCAGCTCAGGGTTTGAGAAGTTCTTC. This sequence encodes CATSSGFEKFF.

In this sample, this clonotype turned up a few times. V usage is TRBV30 and J usage is TRBJ2-1; 10 nucleotides line up with TRBD2. V lost 7 bases and J lost 6; bases outside the gene matches: 12. The CDR3 runs to 15 residues. The germline V gene has CDR1 GTSNPN and CDR2 SVGIG (reference sequence). The CDR3 DNA sequence: TGTGCCTTCGCCAGCGGGGGGGCCCTGAGCAATGAGCAGTTCTTC. The encoded protein is CAFASGGALSNEQFF.

This clonotype was recorded many times. This sequence joins TRBV6-5 and TRBJ2-7; no clear D. Germline CDR1 is MNHEY and CDR2 is SVGAGI. The germline V and J ends were trimmed by 2 bases and 0 bases, with 14 bases remaining between them. This CDR3 comprises 16 residues. The CDR3 region is CASSYRSWESSYEQYF. The CDR3 DNA follows: TGTGCCAGCAGTTACCGTTCTTGGGAAAGCTCCTACGAGCAGTACTTC.